The 26 T cell receptor beta chains reported below all come from one sample, sequenced in a study of blood T cell repertoires in COVID-19. Clones were sequenced by immunoSEQ multiplex PCR, and TCRdb holds only the in-frame ones, with some missing. The table includes tens of thousands of clones, around 90% detected once. Material for sequencing was peripheral blood. The receptor set was obtained from a woman between 45 and 65 years old with COVID-19, enrolled during active disease.

In the case of this clone: The junction differs from germline at one of its ends, possibly a read error. The chain employs TRBV29-1 and TRBJ1-2, with D possibly matching TRBD1 (5 bases). CDR3 length: 10 residues. From germline, CDR1 is SQVTM and CDR2 ANQGSEA. As DNA, the CDR3 is TGCAGCGTTGATGTGGGCGGGACTTCATTC. This sequence encodes CSVDVGGTSF.

The gene calls are TRBV6-5 and TRBJ1-1, with D perhaps TRBD1 (5 bases). Per germline, CDR1 MNHEY and CDR2 SVGAGI. V shed 7 bases and J shed 5 bases, with 14 bases lying between them. The CDR3 has 13 residues. The CDR3 DNA reads as TGTGCCAGCACTTTGCAGGGATTTACTGAAGCTTTCTTT. This encodes CASTLQGFTEAFF.

The chain joins TRBV18 to TRBJ1-4; TRBD1 aligns across 9 bases. Germline V gives CDR1 KGHSH, CDR2 LQKENI. Trimming removed 6 bases from V and 4 bases from J; junction bases left unmatched: 12. The CDR3 spans 17 residues. The CDR3 bases are TGTGCCAGCTCCCCAATACCTGGGACAGGGTTTAATGAAAAACTGTTTTTT. Protein: CASSPIPGTGFNEKLFF.

This clone was seen once. V gene TRBV28 combines with J gene TRBJ1-2; D uncertain. The CDR3 loop spans 14 amino acids. The germline gives CDR1 MDHEN, CDR2 SYDVKM. Trimming shortened V by 4 bases and J by 7 bases, and 16 bases separated the two germline ends. The DNA for the CDR3 is TGTGCCAGCAGTTCCCCAAACCGGGATTTTGGCTACACCTTC. Protein: CASSSPNRDFGYTF.

Only a few counts were recorded for this clone. This chain connects TRBV19 to TRBJ1-6; no reliable D call. With 3 bases removed from V and 11 bases from J, the gap between germline ends came to 11 bases. CDR1 is LNHDA, CDR2 SQIVND, per germline (reference sequence). This CDR3 spans 13 amino acids. CDR3 in DNA: TGTGCCAGTAGTATCGTCGAGGAGACACCCCTCCACTTT. It translates to CASSIVEETPLHF.

The chain recombines TRBV7-3 with TRBJ2-1; TRBD2 matches at 11 bases. The CDR3 contains 15 residues. Trimming took 3 bases from V and 5 from J; bases not matched to a gene: 3. Germline V gives CDR1 SGHTA, CDR2 FQGTGA. The CDR3 protein is CASSLTSGNHNEQFF. The CDR3 region has the DNA TGTGCCAGCAGCTTGACTAGCGGGAACCACAATGAGCAGTTCTTC.

This chain's CDR3 is CASSGKTSGGTYEQYF. DNA for the CDR3: TGCGCCAGCAGTGGCAAGACTAGCGGGGGGACCTACGAGCAGTACTTC. The chain joins TRBV10-1 to TRBJ2-7; TRBD2 matches 13 bases. The CDR3 is 16 amino acids. Germline values: CDR1 WNHNN, CDR2 SYGVQD (reference sequence). After removal of 4 bases from V and 2 bases from J, the junction contained 5 bases not matched to a gene.

V is TRBV24-1 and J is TRBJ2-1, with D perhaps TRBD1 (6 bases). Trimming removed 4 bases at V and 8 bases at J, with 17 bases between. The length of the CDR3 is 15 residues. The germline CDR1 and CDR2 sequences are KGHDR and SFDVKD. For the CDR3, the DNA is TGTGCCACCAGTGACCCAATAGGGGGATTGGATGAGCAGTTCTTC. Translated: CATSDPIGGLDEQFF.

The chain has TRBV10-3 and TRBJ2-3, with 8 bases fitting TRBD1. V shed 3 bases, J shed 2 bases, and the junction held 7 bases outside the gene matches. The CDR3 runs to 16 residues. CDR1 and CDR2 (germline): ENHRY, SYGVKD. CDR3 in DNA: TGTGCCATCAGTGATCGCCGGACAGGGAACACAGATACGCAGTATTTT. Encoded protein: CAISDRRTGNTDTQYF.

The chain carries TRBV7-8 and TRBJ2-1; 12 bases match TRBD2. Germline assignment: CDR1 SGHVS and CDR2 FQNEAQ. This CDR3 has 17 residues. Trimming took 4 bases from V and 1 from J; bases not matched to a gene: 5. The CDR3 loop is CASSSRTSGISYNEQFF. Here the CDR3 DNA reads TGTGCCAGCAGCTCTAGGACTAGCGGGATATCCTACAATGAGCAGTTCTTC.

The chain carries TRBV25-1 and TRBJ2-5, with D perhaps matching TRBD1 (6 bases). Trimming took off 5 bases at V and 1 base at J, with 17 bases between the two ends. Germline V gives CDR1 MGHDK, CDR2 SYGVNS. This CDR3 has 16 residues. This CDR3 reads CASSSPGHGAQETQYF. CDR3 in DNA: TGTGCCAGCAGTTCTCCGGGACATGGGGCCCAAGAGACCCAGTACTTC.

This rearrangement joins TRBV24-1 to TRBJ2-7; 10 positions match TRBD1. The length of the CDR3 is 14 residues. V trimming: 12 bases; J trimming: 4 bases; junction bases outside the gene matches: 11. CDR1 is KGHDR and CDR2 is SFDVKD in the germline V gene. This CDR3 reads CAHRPGTGEYEQYF. In nucleotides, the CDR3 is TGTGCCCACCGGCCCGGGACAGGGGAATACGAGCAGTACTTC.

V and J are TRBV7-8 and TRBJ2-7; TRBD2 aligns across 9 bases. The CDR3 is 14 residues long. The germline CDR1 and CDR2 sequences are SGHVS and FQNEAQ. V was clipped by 2 bases and J by 5 bases; unmatched bases: 4. The chain's CDR3 is CASSLSIAGDEQYF. CDR3 bases: TGTGCCAGCAGCTTATCGATAGCGGGAGACGAGCAGTACTTC.

V gene TRBV27 combines with J gene TRBJ1-5, with TRBD1 as a possible D gene (6 bases). Germline V gives CDR1 MNHEY, CDR2 SMNVEV (reference sequence). Trimming pared 6 bases from V and 1 base from J, leaving 19 bases between. The CDR3 runs 17 residues. DNA for the CDR3: TGTGCCAGCAGACTCCGTCCCGGGACACACAGCAATCAGCCCCAGCATTTT. As protein: CASRLRPGTHSNQPQHF.

This clone occurred a few times. The chain combines TRBV19 with TRBJ1-2, with 8 bases aligning to TRBD1. The length of the CDR3 is 12 residues. Germline assignment: CDR1 LNHDA and CDR2 SQIVND (reference sequence). V lost 11 bases to trimming and J lost 10 bases; unmatched junction nucleotides: 12. The CDR3 DNA is TGTGCCGCACGACAGGGGCCTCAAATCTACACCTTC. Its translation: CAARQGPQIYTF.

V and J are TRBV7-6 and TRBJ2-7; 8 nucleotides agree with TRBD2. The CDR3 spans 16 residues. V was clipped by 1 base and J by 3 bases; unmatched bases: 8. Germline V CDR1 and CDR2: SGHVS, FNYEAQ. The CDR3 sequence: CASSLGGRSGSYEQYF. CDR3 coding DNA: TGTGCCAGCAGCTTAGGCGGGAGGAGTGGTAGCTACGAGCAGTACTTC.

This clone was counted a few times. The V call is TRBV11-3, the J call TRBJ2-7, with a weak D call TRBD2 (6 bases). This CDR3 is 18 amino acids long. CDR1 and CDR2 (germline): SGHNT, YENEEA. The germline V and J ends were trimmed by 0 bases and 2 bases, with 20 bases remaining between them. In DNA form, the CDR3 reads TGTGCCAGCAGCTTAGAGAGGGGTTGGGGCGGGACCACCTACGAGCAGTACTTC. Protein product: CASSLERGWGGTTYEQYF.

The chain carries TRBV7-2 and TRBJ2-7; TRBD1 is a possible D gene (6 bases). Germline CDR1 and CDR2: SGHTA and FQGNSA. The V end was cut by 6 bases, the J end by 0 bases, with 15 bases between. The CDR3 consists of 15 residues. Here the CDR3 reads CASSNRVGASYEQYF. CDR3 bases: TGTGCCAGCAGTAACAGGGTAGGGGCCTCCTACGAGCAGTACTTC.

The rearrangement uses TRBV4-1 and TRBJ1-5, with a weak D call TRBD1 (6 bases). Trimming removed 0 bases at V and 6 bases at J, with 6 bases between. Germline values: CDR1 MGHRA, CDR2 YSYEKL. The CDR3 has 13 amino acids. The CDR3 nucleotides read TGCGCCAGCAGCCAAGAAGGGGGTCAGCCCCAGCATTTT. Translation: CASSQEGGQPQHF.

The chain is built from TRBV2 and TRBJ2-1, with D unresolved. The CDR3 sequence is 11 residues long. Trimming shortened V by 2 bases and J by 12 bases, and 8 bases separated the two germline ends. The germline V gene has CDR1 SNHLY and CDR2 FYNNEI. CDR3 DNA sequence: TGTGCCAGCAGTGAAACGGTAGTGCAGTTCTTC. Translation: CASSETVVQFF.

This chain joins TRBV11-3 and TRBJ2-3; 8 bases map to TRBD1. The V gene end was trimmed by 5 bases and the J gene end by 4 bases; junction bases not matched to a gene: 5. In germline, CDR1 is SGHNT, CDR2 YENEEA. This CDR3 contains 14 residues. The CDR3 coding sequence is TGTGCCAGCAGCCGACAGGGGATCGCAGATACGCAGTATTTT. It specifies CASSRQGIADTQYF.

This chain uses TRBV19 with TRBJ1-4; tentative D call: TRBD1 (5 bases). There are 14 residues in the CDR3. Trimming left V 2 bases short and J 4 bases short, with 8 bases between. CDR1 is LNHDA, CDR2 SQIVND, per germline (reference sequence). The CDR3 DNA sequence: TGTGCCAGTAGTATAAGGCAGGGTAATGAAAAACTGTTTTTT. Residues: CASSIRQGNEKLFF.

The rearrangement links TRBV7-3 to TRBJ2-3; 13 nucleotides line up with TRBD2. The CDR3 is 17 residues long. Trimming took 2 bases from V and 2 from J; bases not matched to a gene: 4. The germline gives CDR1 SGHTA, CDR2 FQGTGA. The CDR3 spells CASSLGTSGIVTDTQYF. The CDR3 bases are TGTGCCAGCAGCTTAGGGACTAGCGGGATTGTCACAGATACGCAGTATTTT.

The chain joins TRBV7-9 to TRBJ2-7, with 9 bases fitting TRBD2. In germline, CDR1 is SEHNR, CDR2 FQNEAQ (reference sequence). This CDR3 region has 14 residues. Trimming cost V 5 bases and J 2 bases; bases outside gene matches: 4. This CDR3 is CASSPLAGTYEQYF. The CDR3 DNA follows: TGTGCCAGCAGCCCTCTAGCGGGAACCTACGAGCAGTACTTC.

This chain uses TRBV30 with TRBJ2-1, with 9 bases matching TRBD2. The junction had 13 bases not matched to a gene; V was cut back by 6 bases and J by 10 bases. This CDR3 has 14 residues. In germline, CDR1 is GTSNPN, CDR2 SVGIG (reference sequence). The CDR3 DNA reads TGTGCCTGTTTTAGGCGGGAGGGGCTGGGCGAGCAGTTCTTC. Translation: CACFRREGLGEQFF.

This clone showed up just once. The rearrangement joins TRBV19 to TRBJ2-1; 7 nucleotides line up with TRBD1. The J segment lost 6 bases and the V segment lost 3 bases, leaving 8 bases of the junction unmatched. Germline V CDR1 and CDR2: LNHDA, SQIVND (reference sequence). CDR3 length equals 15 residues. The DNA of the CDR3 is TGTGCCAGTAGTATTCTTGGGACAGCCAGCAATGAGCAGTTCTTC. It is translated as CASSILGTASNEQFF.